The TCR beta chain described here comes from a study of beta chain features in type 1 diabetes. Whole-study context: Sorted cells numbering approximately 110,000,000 were examined across all samples. Whole-study findings and limits: Patients showed naive, central memory and Treg TCRB repertoires that appeared more similar than those of healthy donors. In type 1 diabetes patients, VDJ junctions had fewer insertions; deletions at these junctions were more frequent. PCR could preferentially amplify shorter templates, alike in patients and controls.

Expressed TCRB transcripts were sequenced because the entire RNA isolate underwent reverse transcription. Generated by immunoSEQ multiplex PCR, the TCRdb table keeps only in-frame clones and is missing some. Among about 330,000 clones, 11% were seen once, and the ten largest hold 0.015%. V shed 4 bases and J shed 0 bases, with 11 bases lying between them. This CDR3 has 15 amino acids. The germline CDR1 and CDR2 sequences are SGDLS and YYNGEE. This clone was recorded a few times. As yet, its antigen is unknown. The sample comprised naive CD4+ T cells from blood. The clonotype was recovered from a woman aged 30 to 39 in good health. J is TRBJ2-4 and V is TRBV9; D is perhaps TRBD1 (5 bases). CDR3 sequence reads: CASSLLGEAKNIQYF. The CDR3 DNA follows: TGTGCCAGCAGCCTCTTAGGGGAAGCCAAAAACATTCAGTACTTC.